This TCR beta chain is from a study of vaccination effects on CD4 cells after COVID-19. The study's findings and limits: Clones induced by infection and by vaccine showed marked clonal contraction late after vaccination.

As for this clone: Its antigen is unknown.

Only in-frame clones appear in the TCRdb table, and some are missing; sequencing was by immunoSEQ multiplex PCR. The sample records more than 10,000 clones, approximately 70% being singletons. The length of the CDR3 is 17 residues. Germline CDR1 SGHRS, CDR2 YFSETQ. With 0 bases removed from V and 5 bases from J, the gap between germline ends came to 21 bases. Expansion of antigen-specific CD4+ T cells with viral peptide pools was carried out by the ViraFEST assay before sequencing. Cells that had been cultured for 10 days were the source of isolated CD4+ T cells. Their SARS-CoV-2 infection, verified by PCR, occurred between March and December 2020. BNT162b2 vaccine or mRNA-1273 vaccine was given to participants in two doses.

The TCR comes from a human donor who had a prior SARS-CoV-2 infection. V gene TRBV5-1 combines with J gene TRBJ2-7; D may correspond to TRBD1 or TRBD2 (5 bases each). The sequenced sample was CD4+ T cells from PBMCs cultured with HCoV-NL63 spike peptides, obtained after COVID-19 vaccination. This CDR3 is CASSLGPTVRGRDEQYF. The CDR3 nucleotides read TGCGCCAGCAGCTTGGGGCCGACTGTGAGGGGCCGAGACGAGCAGTACTTC. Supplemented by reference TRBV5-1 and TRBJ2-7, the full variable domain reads KAGVTQTPRYLIKTRGQQVTLSCSPISGHRSVSWYQQTPGQGLQFLFEYFSETQRNKGNFPGRFSGRQFSNSRSEMNVSTLELGDSALYLCASSLGPTVRGRDEQYFGPGTRLTVT.